This entry lists 28 T cell receptor beta chains sequenced from one sample in a study of long-term antiretroviral therapy in people with HIV. The immunoSEQ assay was v3.0, run at survey level. Using immunoSEQ multiplex PCR, the repertoire was profiled, and TCRdb retains in-frame clones only, with some absent. The sample has tens of thousands of clones, approximately 81% seen once. Specimen: unsorted PBMCs, collected roughly 4.9 years after starting antiretroviral therapy. Receptor source: a middle-aged man with HIV.

This clone was detected once. This chain connects TRBV9 to TRBJ2-7; D not certain. This CDR3 comprises 15 residues. V was clipped by 0 bases and J by 3 bases, with 13 bases between them. Germline V gives CDR1 SGDLS, CDR2 YYNGEE. CDR3 loop: CASSVGARSVYEQYF. In DNA form, the CDR3 reads TGTGCCAGCAGCGTAGGGGCTCGGTCGGTCTACGAGCAGTACTTC.

The chain couples TRBV6-5 to TRBJ2-5; the D gene could be TRBD1 or TRBD2 (5 bases each). The CDR3 sequence is 16 residues long. Trimming took 0 bases from V and 4 from J, leaving 15 bases between them. Germline V gene lookup returns CDR1 MNHEY and CDR2 SVGAGI. The CDR3 DNA reads as TGTGCCAGCAGTTACTCGAGGGGACGCATGTTAGAGACCCAGTACTTC. It codes for CASSYSRGRMLETQYF.

This clone showed up just a few times. This chain joins TRBV6-5 and TRBJ1-2; 8 nucleotides align to TRBD1. Germline CDR1 is MNHEY and CDR2 is SVGAGI. V lost 5 bases, J lost 8 bases, and 7 bases stayed unmatched. The CDR3 runs 13 residues. The CDR3 region has the DNA TGTGCCAGCAGTGTCGACAGGGGTCGCGGCTACACCTTC. It is translated as CASSVDRGRGYTF.

CDR3 sequence reads: CASSWTSGSFGELFF. The CDR3 bases are TGTGCCAGCAGCTGGACTTCGGGGTCGTTCGGGGAGCTGTTTTTT. The chain employs TRBV7-2 and TRBJ2-2, with D possibly TRBD2 on 5 matching bases. The V end was cut by 4 bases, the J end by 7 bases, with 16 bases between. CDR3 size: 15 residues. Germline V gene sequence: CDR1 SGHTA, CDR2 FQGNSA.

The genes are TRBV6-1 and TRBJ2-3, with D uncertain. The CDR3 is 16 residues long. V was clipped by 2 bases and J by 0 bases, with 12 bases between them. CDR1 MNHNS and CDR2 SASEGT come from the germline V gene. The CDR3 coding sequence is TGTGCCAGCAGTGAAAAGGTATTATCTAGCACAGATACGCAGTATTTT. This sequence encodes CASSEKVLSSTDTQYF.

This clone appeared a few times. The chain links TRBV28 to TRBJ1-1; D gene uncertain. Germline lookup yields CDR1 MDHEN and CDR2 SYDVKM. V was trimmed by 2 bases and J by 10 bases, leaving 11 bases between them. The CDR3 extends over 12 amino acids. In DNA form, the CDR3 reads TGTGCCAGCAGTTTACCCGGGCGTTTAGCTTTCTTT. This codes for CASSLPGRLAFF. The variable domain in full, completed from reference TRBV28 and TRBJ1-1, reads DVKVTQSSRYLVKRTGEKVFLECVQDMDHENMFWYRQDPGLGLRLIYFSYDVKMKEKGDIPEGYSVSREKKERFSLILESASTNQTSMYLCASSLPGRLAFFGQGTRLTVV.

The chain carries TRBV7-6 and TRBJ1-5; no definite D call. Germline CDR1 is SGHVS and CDR2 is FNYEAQ. Trimming shortened V by 5 bases and J by 5 bases, and 19 bases separated the two germline ends. This CDR3 has 16 amino acids. CDR3: CASSPNAYHIDQPQHF. In DNA, the CDR3 is TGTGCCAGCAGCCCAAATGCATACCACATAGATCAGCCCCAGCATTTT.

The DNA of the CDR3 is TGTGCCAGCACCCGACCACAATCCGGGACTGACGAAAAACTGTTTTTT. It encodes CASTRPQSGTDEKLFF. This sequence joins TRBV11-2 and TRBJ1-4; perhaps TRBD1 as D (5 bases). The ends were cut back, 7 bases at V and 8 bases at J, with 23 bases in the middle. The germline gives CDR1 SGHAT, CDR2 FQNNGV. This CDR3 spans 16 amino acids.

The chain carries TRBV6-1 and TRBJ2-7, with 7 bases that match TRBD1. The CDR3 loop spans 14 amino acids. V lost 6 bases, J lost 3 bases, and 8 bases stayed unmatched. Germline V gene data show CDR1 as MNHNS and CDR2 as SASEGT. The CDR3 DNA reads TGTGCCAGCAGGACCGGGACAGTAAACTACGAGCAGTACTTC. Translation gives CASRTGTVNYEQYF.

The chain joins TRBV25-1 to TRBJ2-1; 10 positions agree with TRBD1. V trimming: 4 bases; J trimming: 6 bases; junction bases outside the gene matches: 0. In germline, CDR1 is MGHDK, CDR2 SYGVNS. This CDR3 has 13 amino acids. The DNA for the CDR3 is TGTGCCAGCAGTGGGACAGGGGGCAATGAGCAGTTCTTC. Translation: CASSGTGGNEQFF.

This clone was observed a single time. The chain recombines TRBV28 with TRBJ2-7; D possibly uses TRBD1 or TRBD2 (6 bases each). The CDR3 is 16 residues long. V was shortened by 5 bases and J by 5 bases, with 22 bases between the two germline ends. Per germline, CDR1 MDHEN and CDR2 SYDVKM. The CDR3 protein is CASSPHLAGRQDEQYF. The DNA for the CDR3 is TGTGCCAGCAGTCCACATCTCGCGGGGCGACAGGACGAGCAGTACTTC. The entire variable domain, with the rest obtained from reference TRBV28 and TRBJ2-7, is as follows: DVKVTQSSRYLVKRTGEKVFLECVQDMDHENMFWYRQDPGLGLRLIYFSYDVKMKEKGDIPEGYSVSREKKERFSLILESASTNQTSMYLCASSPHLAGRQDEQYFGPGTRLTVT.

The chain joins TRBV7-9 to TRBJ2-5; D gene unclear. There are 14 residues in the CDR3. V lost 3 bases, J lost 3 bases, and 11 bases lay in between. Per the germline V gene, CDR1 is SEHNR and CDR2 is FQNEAQ (reference sequence). CDR3 nucleotide sequence: TGTGCCAGCAGCTTCGGGCAGGTCAAAGAGACCCAGTACTTC. This gives the protein CASSFGQVKETQYF.

V gene TRBV15 combines with J gene TRBJ2-5, with TRBD1 as a possible D gene (6 bases). The CDR3 runs to 15 residues. CDR1 is LNHNV and CDR2 is YYDKDF in the germline V gene (reference sequence). V lost 3 bases and J 5 bases, leaving 16 bases between the germline ends. This chain's CDR3 is CATSSPLGADETQYF. CDR3 nucleotides: TGTGCCACCAGCAGTCCTTTGGGGGCTGACGAGACCCAGTACTTC. The whole variable domain, filled in from reference TRBV15 and TRBJ2-5, reads DAMVIQNPRYQVTQFGKPVTLSCSQTLNHNVMYWYQQKSSQAPKLLFHYYDKDFNNEADTPDNFQSRRPNTSFCFLDIRSPGLGDTAMYLCATSSPLGADETQYFGPGTRLLVL.

The chain recombines TRBV15 with TRBJ1-5; the match to TRBD1 covers 7 bases. Germline assignment: CDR1 LNHNV and CDR2 YYDKDF (reference sequence). The CDR3 loop spans 18 amino acids. V lost 0 bases, J lost 2 bases, and 10 bases stayed unmatched. CDR3 region: CATSREANTGVGNQPQHF. CDR3 coding DNA: TGTGCCACCAGCAGAGAGGCAAACACAGGGGTCGGCAATCAGCCCCAGCATTTT.

The chain uses TRBV4-1 and TRBJ2-2; 12 positions match TRBD2. Germline values: CDR1 MGHRA, CDR2 YSYEKL. The trim removed 2 bases at V and 3 bases at J, leaving 10 bases unmatched. CDR3 length equals 19 residues. This CDR3 is CASSQNQTSGSMDTGELFF. The CDR3 DNA is TGCGCCAGCAGCCAAAATCAGACTAGCGGGAGTATGGACACCGGGGAGCTGTTTTTT.

The V and J genes are TRBV5-1 and TRBJ2-1; TRBD1 agrees at 7 bases. The germline CDR1 and CDR2 sequences are SGHRS and YFSETQ. The trim removed 4 bases at V and 4 bases at J, leaving 11 bases unmatched. The CDR3 runs 16 residues. CDR3 in DNA: TGCGCCAGCAGCCAGCTTTTGGACAGGCCTTACAATGAGCAGTTCTTC. It yields the protein CASSQLLDRPYNEQFF.

The rearrangement uses TRBV30 and TRBJ2-1; D is undetermined. The CDR3 has 12 residues. Germline V gives CDR1 GTSNPN, CDR2 SVGIG (reference sequence). V was trimmed by 1 base and J by 4 bases, leaving 5 bases between them. The CDR3 sequence: CAWSAGYNEQFF. The CDR3 DNA reads as TGTGCCTGGAGTGCCGGGTACAATGAGCAGTTCTTC.

The rearrangement links TRBV19 to TRBJ1-5; D unclear. Germline V gene sequence: CDR1 LNHDA, CDR2 SQIVND (reference sequence). Trimming shortened V by 3 bases and J by 3 bases, and 9 bases separated the two germline ends. The CDR3 sequence is 14 residues long. CDR3 region: CASSISRLNQPQHF. Here the CDR3 DNA reads TGTGCCAGTAGTATCAGCAGGCTCAATCAGCCCCAGCATTTT. Drawing the rest from reference TRBV19 and TRBJ1-5, the complete variable domain is DGGITQSPKYLFRKEGQNVTLSCEQNLNHDAMYWYRQDPGQGLRLIYYSQIVNDFQKGDIAEGYSVSREKKESFPLTVTSAQKNPTAFYLCASSISRLNQPQHFGDGTRLSIL.

J is TRBJ2-3 and V is TRBV6-6; D is undetermined. Trimming removed 10 bases from V and 3 bases from J, with 20 bases in between. Looked up from germline, CDR1 is MNHNY and CDR2 is SVGAGI (reference sequence). The CDR3 consists of 15 residues. CDR3 amino acids: CATAAVGAFTDTQYF. For the CDR3, the DNA is TGTGCCACAGCCGCCGTGGGCGCATTTACAGATACGCAGTATTTT.

Only a few counts were recorded for this clone. J is TRBJ2-5 and V is TRBV9; weak D call: TRBD1 (6 bases). CDR3 length equals 13 residues. V was pared by 2 bases and J by 4 bases, with 9 bases between. The germline V gene encodes CDR1 SGDLS and CDR2 YYNGEE. This CDR3 is CASSVGALETQYF. The CDR3 DNA reads as TGTGCCAGCAGCGTGGGGGCACTAGAGACCCAGTACTTC. The full variable domain, in which reference TRBV9 and TRBJ2-5 provide the parts outside the CDR3, is DSGVTQTPKHLITATGQRVTLRCSPRSGDLSVYWYQQSLDQGLQFLIQYYNGEERAKGNILERFSAQQFPDLHSELNLSSLELGDSALYFCASSVGALETQYFGPGTRLLVL.

J is TRBJ2-7 and V is TRBV19; TRBD1 matches 9 bases. Trimming at V came to 5 bases and at J to 3 bases, leaving 5 bases not matched to a gene. The germline V gene has CDR1 LNHDA and CDR2 SQIVND (reference sequence). The CDR3 loop spans 14 amino acids. The CDR3 spells CASSSQGARYEQYF. The CDR3 DNA follows: TGTGCCAGTAGTTCACAGGGGGCGCGCTACGAGCAGTACTTC.

V and J are TRBV6-1 and TRBJ2-7, with D unclear. The germline CDR1 and CDR2 sequences are MNHNS and SASEGT. CDR3 length: 15 amino acids. The V and J ends lost 2 bases and 5 bases respectively, with 16 bases between them. The CDR3 region has the DNA TGTGCCAGCAGTGAATGGGGATTGACCGGCCACGAGCAGTACTTC. It codes for CASSEWGLTGHEQYF.

V usage is TRBV6-6 and J usage is TRBJ1-1; D ambiguous. V was cut by 7 bases and J by 5 bases, with 8 bases left in between. There are 11 residues in the CDR3. Germline-derived CDR1 and CDR2 are MNHNY and SVGAGI (reference sequence). The CDR3 DNA follows: TGTGCCAGCACCCAGAGGACTGAAGCTTTCTTT. Translating it yields CASTQRTEAFF.

The chain carries TRBV7-9 and TRBJ2-7; D possibly corresponds to TRBD2 (5 bases). Germline V lookup: CDR1 SEHNR, CDR2 FQNEAQ (reference sequence). CDR3 size: 13 residues. V was pared by 2 bases and J by 1 base, with 6 bases between. Here the CDR3 reads CASSLSGSYEQYF. CDR3 in DNA: TGTGCCAGCAGCTTATCGGGGTCCTACGAGCAGTACTTC.

The rearrangement links TRBV5-1 to TRBJ2-1, with D perhaps matching TRBD2 (5 bases). V lost 0 bases, J lost 0 bases, and 7 bases lay in between. Germline-derived CDR1 and CDR2 are SGHRS and YFSETQ. This CDR3 is built from 15 residues. CDR3: CASSLGEGSYNEQFF. CDR3 nucleotide sequence: TGCGCCAGCAGCTTGGGAGAGGGCTCCTACAATGAGCAGTTCTTC.

This chain uses TRBV5-6 with TRBJ1-2, with 7 bases that match TRBD1. V shed 0 bases, J shed 1 base, and the junction held 0 bases outside the gene matches. The CDR3 has 14 amino acids. CDR1 is SGHDT and CDR2 is YYEEEE in the germline V gene. The CDR3 sequence is CASSLGQGNYGYTF. For the CDR3, the DNA is TGTGCCAGCAGCTTGGGACAGGGTAACTATGGCTACACCTTC.

J is TRBJ2-3 and V is TRBV5-4, with D uncertain. V lost 1 base and J 3 bases, leaving 6 bases between the germline ends. The CDR3 runs 13 residues. CDR1 is SGHNT and CDR2 is YYREEE in the germline V gene (reference sequence). The CDR3 spells CASSLRQTDTQYF. In DNA, the CDR3 is TGTGCCAGCAGCTTGAGGCAGACAGATACGCAGTATTTT.

This clone is termed medium-sized. The chain recombines TRBV7-8 with TRBJ2-7; D uncertain. The CDR3 has 16 amino acids. Trimming shortened V by 3 bases and J by 4 bases, and 19 bases separated the two germline ends. Germline V gene data show CDR1 as SGHVS and CDR2 as FQNEAQ. The CDR3 loop reads CASSFSKETPTYEQYF. CDR3 sequence (DNA): TGTGCCAGCAGCTTCAGTAAGGAGACTCCTACTTACGAGCAGTACTTC.